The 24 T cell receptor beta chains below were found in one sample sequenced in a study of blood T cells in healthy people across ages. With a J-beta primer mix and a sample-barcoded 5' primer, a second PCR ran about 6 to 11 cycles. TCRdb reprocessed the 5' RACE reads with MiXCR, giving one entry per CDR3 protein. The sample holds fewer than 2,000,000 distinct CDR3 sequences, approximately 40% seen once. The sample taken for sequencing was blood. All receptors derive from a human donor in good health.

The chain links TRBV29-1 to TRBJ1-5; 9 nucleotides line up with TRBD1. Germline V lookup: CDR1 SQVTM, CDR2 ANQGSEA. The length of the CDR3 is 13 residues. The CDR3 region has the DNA TGCGGCGCGGGACAGGGCATCAATCAGCCCCAGCATTTT. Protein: CGAGQGINQPQHF.

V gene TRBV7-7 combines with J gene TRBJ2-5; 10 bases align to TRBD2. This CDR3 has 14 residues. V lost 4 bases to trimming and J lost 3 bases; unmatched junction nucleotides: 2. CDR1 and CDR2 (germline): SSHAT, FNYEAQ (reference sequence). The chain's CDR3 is CASSSSGGEETQYF. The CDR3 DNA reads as TGTGCCAGCAGCTCTAGCGGGGGAGAAGAGACCCAGTACTTC.

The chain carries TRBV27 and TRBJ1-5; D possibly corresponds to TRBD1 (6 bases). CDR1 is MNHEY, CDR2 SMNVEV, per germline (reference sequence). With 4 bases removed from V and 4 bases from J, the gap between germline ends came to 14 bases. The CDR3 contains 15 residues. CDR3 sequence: CASSSHRDLNQPQHF. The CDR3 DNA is TGTGCCAGCAGTTCCCACAGGGATCTAAATCAGCCCCAGCATTTT.

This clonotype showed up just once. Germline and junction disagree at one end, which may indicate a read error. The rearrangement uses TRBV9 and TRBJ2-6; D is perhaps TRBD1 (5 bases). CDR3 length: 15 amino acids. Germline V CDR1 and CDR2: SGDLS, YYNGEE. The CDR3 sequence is CTSSVGVPGANVLTF. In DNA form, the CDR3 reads TGTACCAGCAGCGTAGGGGTCCCTGGGGCCAACGTCCTGACTTTC.

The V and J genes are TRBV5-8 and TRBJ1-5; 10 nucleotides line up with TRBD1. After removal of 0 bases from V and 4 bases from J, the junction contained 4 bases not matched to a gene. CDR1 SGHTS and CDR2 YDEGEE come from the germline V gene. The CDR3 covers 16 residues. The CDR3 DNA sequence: TGTGCCAGCAGCTTGGCGGGGACAGGGGTGAATCAGCCCCAGCATTTT. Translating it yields CASSLAGTGVNQPQHF.

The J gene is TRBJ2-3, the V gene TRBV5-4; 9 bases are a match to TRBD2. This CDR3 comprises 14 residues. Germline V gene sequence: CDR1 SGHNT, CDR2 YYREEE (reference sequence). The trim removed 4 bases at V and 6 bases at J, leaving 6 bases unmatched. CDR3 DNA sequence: TGTGCCAGCAGCCGGGGACTAGCTATCGATACGCAGTATTTT. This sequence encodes CASSRGLAIDTQYF. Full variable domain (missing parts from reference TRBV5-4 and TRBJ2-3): ETGVTQSPTHLIKTRGQQVTLRCSSQSGHNTVSWYQQALGQGPQFIFQYYREEENGRGNFPPRFSGLQFPNYSSELNVNALELDDSALYLCASSRGLAIDTQYFGPGTRLTVL.

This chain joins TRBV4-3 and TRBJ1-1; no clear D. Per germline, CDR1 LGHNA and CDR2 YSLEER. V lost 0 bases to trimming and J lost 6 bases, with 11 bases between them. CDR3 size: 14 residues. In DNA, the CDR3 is TGCGCCAGCAGCCAAGATAACCCCGATTCTGAAGCTTTCTTT. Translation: CASSQDNPDSEAFF.

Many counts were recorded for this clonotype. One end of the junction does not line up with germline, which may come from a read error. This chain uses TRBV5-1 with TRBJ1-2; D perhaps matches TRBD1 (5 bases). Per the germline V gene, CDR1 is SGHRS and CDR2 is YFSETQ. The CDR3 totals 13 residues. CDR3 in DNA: TGTGCCAGCAGCTTGACAGTCTCCTATGGCTACACCTTC. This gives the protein CASSLTVSYGYTF.

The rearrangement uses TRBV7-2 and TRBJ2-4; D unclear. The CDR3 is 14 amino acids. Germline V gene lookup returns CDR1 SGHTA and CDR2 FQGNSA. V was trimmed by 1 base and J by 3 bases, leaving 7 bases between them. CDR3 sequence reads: CASSLGLGKNIQYF. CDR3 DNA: TGTGCCAGCAGCTTAGGACTGGGCAAAAACATTCAGTACTTC.

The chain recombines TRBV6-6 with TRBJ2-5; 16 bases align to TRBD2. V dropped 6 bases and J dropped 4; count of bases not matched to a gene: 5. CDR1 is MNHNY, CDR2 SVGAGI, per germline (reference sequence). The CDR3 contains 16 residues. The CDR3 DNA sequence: TGTGCCAGCAGGGCCGGGACTAGCGGGGGGGCAGAGACCCAGTACTTC. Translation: CASRAGTSGGAETQYF.

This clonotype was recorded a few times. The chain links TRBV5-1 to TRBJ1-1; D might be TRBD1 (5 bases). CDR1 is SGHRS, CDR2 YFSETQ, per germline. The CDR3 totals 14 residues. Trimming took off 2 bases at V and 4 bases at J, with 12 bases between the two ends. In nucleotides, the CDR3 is TGCGCCAGCAGCTTACAGGACGGGAGCACTGAAGCTTTCTTT. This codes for CASSLQDGSTEAFF. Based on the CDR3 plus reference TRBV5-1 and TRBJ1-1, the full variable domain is KAGVTQTPRYLIKTRGQQVTLSCSPISGHRSVSWYQQTPGQGLQFLFEYFSETQRNKGNFPGRFSGRQFSNSRSEMNVSTLELGDSALYLCASSLQDGSTEAFFGQGTRLTVV.

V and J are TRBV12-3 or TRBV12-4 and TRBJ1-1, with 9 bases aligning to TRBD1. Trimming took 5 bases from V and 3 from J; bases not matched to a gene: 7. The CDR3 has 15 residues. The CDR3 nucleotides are TGTGCCAGCAGTGGGACAGGGAACATCGACACTGAAGCTTTCTTT. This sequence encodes CASSGTGNIDTEAFF.

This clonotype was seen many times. CDR3 sequence reads: CAISESDYGYTF. The CDR3 DNA sequence: TGTGCCATCAGTGAGTCCGACTATGGCTACACCTTC. This chain connects TRBV10-3 to TRBJ1-2; D remains unclear. V was cut by 0 bases and J by 3 bases, with 2 bases left in between. CDR1 and CDR2 (germline): ENHRY, SYGVKD. The CDR3 spans 12 residues.

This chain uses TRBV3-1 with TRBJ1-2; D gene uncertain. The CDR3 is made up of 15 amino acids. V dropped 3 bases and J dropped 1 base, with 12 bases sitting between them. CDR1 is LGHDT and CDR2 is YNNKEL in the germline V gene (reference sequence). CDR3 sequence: CASSHGSGNNYGYTF. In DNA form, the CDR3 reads TGTGCCAGCAGCCATGGGTCCGGAAATAACTATGGCTACACCTTC.

The CDR3 protein is CASSLVTLQPNTEAFF. The CDR3 DNA sequence: TGTGCCAGCAGCTTGGTAACACTCCAACCGAACACTGAAGCTTTCTTT. This chain uses TRBV5-6 with TRBJ1-1; D is uncertain. CDR3 length: 16 amino acids. CDR1 is SGHDT and CDR2 is YYEEEE in the germline V gene. Trimming removed 0 bases at V and 1 base at J, with 13 bases between. Using reference TRBV5-6 and TRBJ1-1 for the parts outside the CDR3, the full variable domain is DAGVTQSPTHLIKTRGQQVTLRCSPKSGHDTVSWYQQALGQGPQFIFQYYEEEERQRGNFPDRFSGHQFPNYSSELNVNALLLGDSALYLCASSLVTLQPNTEAFFGQGTRLTVV.

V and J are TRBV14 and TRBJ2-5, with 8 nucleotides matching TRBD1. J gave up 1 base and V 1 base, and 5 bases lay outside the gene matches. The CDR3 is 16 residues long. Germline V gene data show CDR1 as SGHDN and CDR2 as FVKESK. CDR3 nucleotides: TGTGCCAGCAGCCAAGTAGGGACAGGCTCCCAAGAGACCCAGTACTTC. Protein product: CASSQVGTGSQETQYF.

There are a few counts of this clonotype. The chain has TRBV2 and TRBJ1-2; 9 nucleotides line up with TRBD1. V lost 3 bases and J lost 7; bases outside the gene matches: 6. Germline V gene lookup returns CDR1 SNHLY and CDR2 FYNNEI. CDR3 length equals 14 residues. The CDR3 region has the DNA TGTGCCAGCAGTGAGGACAGGGGAGCTTTTGGCTACACCTTC. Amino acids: CASSEDRGAFGYTF.

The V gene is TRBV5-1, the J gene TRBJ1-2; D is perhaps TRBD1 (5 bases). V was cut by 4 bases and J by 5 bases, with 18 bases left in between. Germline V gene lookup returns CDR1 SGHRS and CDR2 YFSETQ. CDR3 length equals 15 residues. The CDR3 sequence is CASSATGGKKYGYTF. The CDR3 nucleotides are TGCGCCAGCAGCGCCACGGGGGGGAAGAAATATGGCTACACCTTC.

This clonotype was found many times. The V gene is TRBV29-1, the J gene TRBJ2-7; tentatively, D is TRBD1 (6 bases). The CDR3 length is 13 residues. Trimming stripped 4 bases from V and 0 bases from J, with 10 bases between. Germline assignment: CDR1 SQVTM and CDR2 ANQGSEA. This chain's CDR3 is CSVAGVISYEQYF. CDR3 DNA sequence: TGCAGCGTTGCAGGGGTCATCTCCTACGAGCAGTACTTC.

The CDR3 DNA reads as TGTGCCAGCAGCTTGCCACAGAGCTACGAGCAGTACTTC. The encoded protein is CASSLPQSYEQYF. V gene TRBV7-9 combines with J gene TRBJ2-7; D is unresolved. The CDR3 extends over 13 amino acids. The ends were cut back, 3 bases at V and 3 bases at J, with 9 bases in the middle. CDR1 and CDR2 from the germline V gene are SEHNR and FQNEAQ (reference sequence).

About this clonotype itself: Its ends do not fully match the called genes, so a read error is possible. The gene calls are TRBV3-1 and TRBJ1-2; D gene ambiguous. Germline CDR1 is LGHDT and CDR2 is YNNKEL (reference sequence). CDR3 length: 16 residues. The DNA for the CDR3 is TGTGCCAACAGCCAAGAGGAGAACCGGCTACTCTATGGCTACACCTTC. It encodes CANSQEENRLLYGYTF.

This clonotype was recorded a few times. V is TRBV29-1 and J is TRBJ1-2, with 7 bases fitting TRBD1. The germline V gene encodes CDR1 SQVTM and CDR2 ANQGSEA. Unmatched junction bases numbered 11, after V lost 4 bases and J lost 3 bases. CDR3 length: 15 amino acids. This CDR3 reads CSVGGGQAQHYGYTF. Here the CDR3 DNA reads TGCAGCGTTGGGGGTGGACAGGCCCAGCACTATGGCTACACCTTC.

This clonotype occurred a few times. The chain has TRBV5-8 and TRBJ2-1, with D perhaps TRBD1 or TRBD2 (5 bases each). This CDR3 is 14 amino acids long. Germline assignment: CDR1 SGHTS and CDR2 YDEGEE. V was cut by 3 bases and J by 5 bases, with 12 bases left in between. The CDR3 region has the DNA TGTGCCAGCAGCTCGGGGCCGTCTCACAATGAGCAGTTCTTC. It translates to CASSSGPSHNEQFF.

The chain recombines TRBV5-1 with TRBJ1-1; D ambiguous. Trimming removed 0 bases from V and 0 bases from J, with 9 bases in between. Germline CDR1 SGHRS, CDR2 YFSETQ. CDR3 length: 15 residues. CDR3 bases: TGCGCCAGCAGCTTGGTTTCTCGGCTGAACACTGAAGCTTTCTTT. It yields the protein CASSLVSRLNTEAFF.